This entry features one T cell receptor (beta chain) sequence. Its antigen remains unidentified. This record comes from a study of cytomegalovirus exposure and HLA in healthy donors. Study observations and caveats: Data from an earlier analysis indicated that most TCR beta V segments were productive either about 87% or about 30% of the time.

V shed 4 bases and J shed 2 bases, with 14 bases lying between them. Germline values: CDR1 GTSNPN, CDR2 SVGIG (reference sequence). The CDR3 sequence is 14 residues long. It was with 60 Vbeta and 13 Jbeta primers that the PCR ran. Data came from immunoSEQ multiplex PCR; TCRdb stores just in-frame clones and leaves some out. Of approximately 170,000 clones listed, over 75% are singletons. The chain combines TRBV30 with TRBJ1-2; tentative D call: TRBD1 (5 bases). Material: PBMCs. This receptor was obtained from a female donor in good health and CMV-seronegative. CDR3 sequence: CAWTAGLQNYGYTF. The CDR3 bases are TGTGCCTGGACCGCGGGACTTCAAAACTATGGCTACACCTTC.